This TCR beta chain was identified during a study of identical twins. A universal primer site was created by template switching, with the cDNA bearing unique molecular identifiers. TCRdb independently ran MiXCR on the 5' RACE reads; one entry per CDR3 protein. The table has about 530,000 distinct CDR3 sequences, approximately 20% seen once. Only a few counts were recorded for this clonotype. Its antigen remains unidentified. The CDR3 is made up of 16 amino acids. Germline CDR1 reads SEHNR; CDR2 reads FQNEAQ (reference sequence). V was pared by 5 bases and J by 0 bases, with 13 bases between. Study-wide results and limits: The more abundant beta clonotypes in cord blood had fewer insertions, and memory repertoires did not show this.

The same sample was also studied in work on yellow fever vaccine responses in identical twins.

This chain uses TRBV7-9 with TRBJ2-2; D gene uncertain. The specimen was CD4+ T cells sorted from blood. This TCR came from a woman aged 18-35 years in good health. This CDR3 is CASSPSYETNTGELFF. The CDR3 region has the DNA TGTGCCAGCAGCCCCTCCTACGAGACGAACACCGGGGAGCTGTTTTTT.